The clone carrying this T cell receptor beta chain was detected ten times or more. The ends were cut back, 0 bases at V and 0 bases at J, with 9 bases in the middle. The length of the CDR3 is 16 residues. The data were obtained in a study of early T cells in non-severe SARS-CoV-2 infection. Study in general: Unpaired chains resulted from sequencing bulk RNA of unsorted whole blood.

The protocol attached unique molecular identifiers to individual cDNA molecules. One entry per CDR3 protein results from TCRdb running MiXCR on the 5' RACE reads. The table shows approximately 65,000 distinct CDR3 sequences, with about an eighth occurring only once. The chain is built from TRBV12-3 or TRBV12-4 and TRBJ1-5; D is perhaps TRBD1 (6 bases). What was sequenced was whole blood. The source is an adult who was a healthcare worker with PCR-confirmed SARS-CoV-2 infection or an uninfected control (not recorded which). CDR3 sequence (DNA): TGTGCCAGCAGTTTAGCGAGGGGGGTTAGCAATCAGCCCCAGCATTTT. It yields the protein CASSLARGVSNQPQHF.